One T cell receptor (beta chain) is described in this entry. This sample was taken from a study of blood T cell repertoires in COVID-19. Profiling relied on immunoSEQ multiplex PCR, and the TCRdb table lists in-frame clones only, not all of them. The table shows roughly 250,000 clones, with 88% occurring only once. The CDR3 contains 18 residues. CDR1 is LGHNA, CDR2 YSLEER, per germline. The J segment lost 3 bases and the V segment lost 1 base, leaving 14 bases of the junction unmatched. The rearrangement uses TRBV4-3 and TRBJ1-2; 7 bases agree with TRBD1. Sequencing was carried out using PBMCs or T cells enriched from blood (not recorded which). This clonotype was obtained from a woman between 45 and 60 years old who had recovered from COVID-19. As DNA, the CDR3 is TGCGCCAGCAGCCAAGTCGTTTCTGGGAGCAGGGGGGACTATGGCTACACCTTC. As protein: CASSQVVSGSRGDYGYTF.